The present entry profiles one T cell receptor beta chain with its context. This entry is derived from a study of OX40 agonist ivuxolimab in advanced cancers. Produced via immunoSEQ multiplex PCR; TCRdb's table is partial and in-frame only. Of 71,000 or so clones listed, about 81% are singletons. The CDR3 spans 13 residues. Losses at the gene ends were 3 bases for V and 7 bases for J; bases not matched to a gene: 5. CDR1 and CDR2 from the germline V gene are SGHTA and FQGNSA. This receptor was identified in an adult with an advanced solid tumor such as melanoma, head and neck, liver or kidney cancer. The input for sequencing was CD4+ or CD8+ T cells sorted from blood, taken in a trial of the OX40 agonist ivuxolimab. The chain combines TRBV7-2 with TRBJ2-7; 8 nucleotides match TRBD1. The CDR3 coding sequence is TGTGCCAGCAGCTTTGGACAGGGAAAAGAGCAGTACTTC. This sequence encodes CASSFGQGKEQYF.